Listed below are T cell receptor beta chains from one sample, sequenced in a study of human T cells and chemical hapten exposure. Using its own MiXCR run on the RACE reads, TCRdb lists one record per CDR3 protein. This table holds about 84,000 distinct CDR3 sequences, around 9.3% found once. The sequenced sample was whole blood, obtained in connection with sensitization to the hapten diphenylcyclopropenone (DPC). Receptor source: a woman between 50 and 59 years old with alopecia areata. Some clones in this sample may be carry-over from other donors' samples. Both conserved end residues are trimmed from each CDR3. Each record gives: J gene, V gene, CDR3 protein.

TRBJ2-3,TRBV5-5,ASSLQLAGGPSPPDTQY
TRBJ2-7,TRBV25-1,ASSATGYEQY
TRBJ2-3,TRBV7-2,ASSQVTDTQY
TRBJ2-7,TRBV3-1,ASSTTSGSKGEQY
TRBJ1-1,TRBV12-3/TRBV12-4,ASSFGGRISEAF
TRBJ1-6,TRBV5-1,ASSFGGNYNSPLH
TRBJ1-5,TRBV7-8,ASSSRTGSNQPQH
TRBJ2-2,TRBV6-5,ASSYSSRNTGELF
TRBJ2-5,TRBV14,ASSQNRGQETQY
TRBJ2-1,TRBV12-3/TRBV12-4,ASSSRTQGGNEQF
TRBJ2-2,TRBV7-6,ASRREPNTGELF
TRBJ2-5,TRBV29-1,SVTRRDSPSGTQY
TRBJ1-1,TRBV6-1,ASTSTVMMNTEAF
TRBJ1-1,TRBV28,ASTAFAEAF
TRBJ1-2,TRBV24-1,ATSDQTGKAGYT
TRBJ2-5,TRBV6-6,ASSFREAAIQTRY
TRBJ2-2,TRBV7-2,ASSLGGSTGELF
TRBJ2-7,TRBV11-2,ASSSGVKRGAYEQY
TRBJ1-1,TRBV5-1,ASSLTLNTEAF
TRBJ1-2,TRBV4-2,ASSQALSSNYGYT
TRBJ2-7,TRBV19,ASRQGNEQY
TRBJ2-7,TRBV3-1,ASSQDPASGGTYEQY
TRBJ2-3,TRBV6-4,ASSASASFWDTQY
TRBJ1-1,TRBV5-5,ASSLLIRDTEAF
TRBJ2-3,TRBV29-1,SVETTDTQY
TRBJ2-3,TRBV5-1,ASSLGRTDTQY
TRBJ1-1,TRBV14,ASSQGGKAF
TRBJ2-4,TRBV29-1,SATRAPVDIQY
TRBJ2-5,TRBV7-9,ASSTGDRAQETQY
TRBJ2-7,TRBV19,ASSTAGRQGTHEQY
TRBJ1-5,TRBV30,AWSGQGGNQPQH
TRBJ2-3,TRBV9,ASSVGTSGGQDTQY
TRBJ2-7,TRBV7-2,ASSLVPTSGTEQY
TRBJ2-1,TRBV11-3,ASSLGVAGSPTSEQF
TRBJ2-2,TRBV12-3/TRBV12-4,ASRPGSGELF
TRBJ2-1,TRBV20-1,SAPGLAGGEQF
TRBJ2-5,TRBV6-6,ASSYASPGGAQY
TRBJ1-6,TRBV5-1,ASSLESRTTTYNSPLH
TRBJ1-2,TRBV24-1,ATSPAGTGSRNYGYT
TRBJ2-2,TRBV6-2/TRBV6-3,ASMRLGQEETGELF